This T cell receptor beta chain is from a study of regulatory T cells in long-lasting Graves disease. This CDR3 is 17 amino acids long. With V trimmed by 6 bases and J by 4 bases, 14 bases remained unmatched. This clonotype was seen only a few times. Time point in this sample: newly diagnosed GD, antithyroid drugs for less than 3 months. The TCR library was made from RNA that had been extracted from PBMCs in TRIzol. Arm-PCR with iRepertoire HTBI primers amplified the CDR3 regions for these TCR beta libraries. TCRdb passed the multiplex PCR reads through MiXCR, listing each CDR3 protein once. The profile shows a few hundred thousand distinct CDR3 sequences, approximately 15% of them singletons. The sample was also reused in another study, on T cells in Graves' hyperthyroidism and ophthalmopathy. That source notes: Each diagnosis drew on symptoms, thyroxine, TRAb, thyroid ultrasound and orbital computed tomography findings. The study used the HTBI primer set for a first-round RT-PCR of the TCR CDR3.

This chain uses TRBV12-3 or TRBV12-4 with TRBJ2-3; the match to TRBD2 covers 9 bases. The origin of this receptor is a woman aged 45-60 years with Graves disease. Material: peripheral blood mononuclear cells (PBMCs), obtained at new diagnosis, from a patient treated with antithyroid drugs. For the CDR3, the DNA is TGTGCCAGCAGCTTGGGGATCATGGCTAGCGGGGCAGATACGCAGTATTTT. Residues: CASSLGIMASGADTQYF.